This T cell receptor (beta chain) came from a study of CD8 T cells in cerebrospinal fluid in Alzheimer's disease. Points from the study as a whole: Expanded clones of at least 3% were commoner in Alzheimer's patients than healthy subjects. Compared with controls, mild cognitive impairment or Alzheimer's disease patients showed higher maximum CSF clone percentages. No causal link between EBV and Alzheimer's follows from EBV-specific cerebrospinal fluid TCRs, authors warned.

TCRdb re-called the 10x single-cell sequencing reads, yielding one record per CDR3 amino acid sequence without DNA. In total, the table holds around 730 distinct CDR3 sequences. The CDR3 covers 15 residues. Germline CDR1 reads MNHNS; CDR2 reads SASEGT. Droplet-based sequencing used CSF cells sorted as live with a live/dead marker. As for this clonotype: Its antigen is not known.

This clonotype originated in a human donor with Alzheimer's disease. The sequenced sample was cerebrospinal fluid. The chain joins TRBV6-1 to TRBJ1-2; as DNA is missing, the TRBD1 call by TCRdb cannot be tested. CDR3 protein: CASSDLAQGLIGYTF.